This TCR beta chain stems from a study of human T cells and chemical hapten exposure. Study-wide points: Positive correlation was observed between PT1 expanded TCR counts and patch test score.

This clonotype was counted many times. As yet, its antigen is unknown. TCRdb ran MiXCR on the RACE reads and lists one entry per CDR3 protein. The sample has 50,000 to 60,000 distinct CDR3 sequences; roughly 12% are singletons. Indicated time point: patch test 3, about 24 weeks after DPC sensitization. Specified treatment: therapeutic diphenylcyclopropenone sensitization with weekly scalp DPC. Germline V gives CDR1 MDHEN, CDR2 SYDVKM. The V and J ends lost 8 bases and 6 bases, in that order; junction bases with no gene match: 12. This CDR3 spans 14 amino acids. J is TRBJ1-1 and V is TRBV28; 7 nucleotides line up with TRBD1. This TCR derives from a man aged 30 to 45 with alopecia areata. Some clones in this sample may be carry-over from other donors' samples. The sequencing here drew on whole blood, taken in connection with sensitization to the hapten diphenylcyclopropenone (DPC). CDR3 protein: CASSGGTGVSEAFF. CDR3 DNA: TGTGCCAGCTCAGGGGGGACGGGCGTCTCTGAAGCTTTCTTT.